The sequence of this TCR beta chain was determined in a study of OX40 agonist ivuxolimab in advanced cancers. Overall study results and limits: Relatively little clonal expansion, among the lowest observed, appeared in partial responders at 0.1-3.0 mg/kg. Both CD4+ and CD8+ T cell populations in blood had undergone clonal expansion by week 6 at 0.1 to 3.0 mg/kg. Antigen specificity remained undetermined for the expanded peripheral T cells.

Concerning this clone itself: No antigen is known for it.

Measured with immunoSEQ multiplex PCR; TCRdb has only the in-frame clones, and not every one. The sample yields 76,000 or so clones, more than 75% seen once. The ends were cut back, 0 bases at V and 6 bases at J, with 18 bases in the middle. CDR1 is SGHRS, CDR2 YFSETQ, per germline. The CDR3 covers 16 residues. This material consisted of CD4+ or CD8+ T cells sorted from blood, taken in a trial of the OX40 agonist ivuxolimab. The sequence was obtained from an adult with an advanced solid tumor such as melanoma, head and neck, liver or kidney cancer. The genes are TRBV5-1 and TRBJ1-1, with D uncertain. CDR3 in amino acids: CASSLADQTMGAEAFF. For the CDR3, the DNA is TGCGCCAGCAGCTTGGCCGACCAGACAATGGGTGCTGAAGCTTTCTTT.